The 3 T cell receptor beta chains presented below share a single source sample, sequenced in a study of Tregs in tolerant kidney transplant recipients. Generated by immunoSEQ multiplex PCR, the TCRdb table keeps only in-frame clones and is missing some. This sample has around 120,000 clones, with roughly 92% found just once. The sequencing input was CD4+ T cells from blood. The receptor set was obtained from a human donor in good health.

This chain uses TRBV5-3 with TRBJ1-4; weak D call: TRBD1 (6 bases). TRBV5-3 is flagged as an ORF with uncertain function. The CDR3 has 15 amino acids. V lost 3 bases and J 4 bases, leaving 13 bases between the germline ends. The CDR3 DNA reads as TGTGCCAGAAGCTCCGCCGGACAGTATAATGAAAAACTGTTTTTT. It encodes CARSSAGQYNEKLFF.

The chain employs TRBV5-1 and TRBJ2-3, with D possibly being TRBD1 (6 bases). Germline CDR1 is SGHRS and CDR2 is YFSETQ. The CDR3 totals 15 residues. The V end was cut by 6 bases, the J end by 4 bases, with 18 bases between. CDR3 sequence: CASTIGAAGADTQYF. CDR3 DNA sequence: TGCGCCAGCACCATAGGAGCGGCAGGGGCAGATACGCAGTATTTT.

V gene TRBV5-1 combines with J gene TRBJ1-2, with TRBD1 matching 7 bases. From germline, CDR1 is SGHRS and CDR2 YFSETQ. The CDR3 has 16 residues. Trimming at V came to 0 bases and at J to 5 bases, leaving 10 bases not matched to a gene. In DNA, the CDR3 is TGCGCCAGCAGCTTGGGGGACAGAGGAGCAGTTTATGGCTACACCTTC. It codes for CASSLGDRGAVYGYTF. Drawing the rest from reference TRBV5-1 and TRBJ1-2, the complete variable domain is KAGVTQTPRYLIKTRGQQVTLSCSPISGHRSVSWYQQTPGQGLQFLFEYFSETQRNKGNFPGRFSGRQFSNSRSEMNVSTLELGDSALYLCASSLGDRGAVYGYTFGSGTRLTVV.